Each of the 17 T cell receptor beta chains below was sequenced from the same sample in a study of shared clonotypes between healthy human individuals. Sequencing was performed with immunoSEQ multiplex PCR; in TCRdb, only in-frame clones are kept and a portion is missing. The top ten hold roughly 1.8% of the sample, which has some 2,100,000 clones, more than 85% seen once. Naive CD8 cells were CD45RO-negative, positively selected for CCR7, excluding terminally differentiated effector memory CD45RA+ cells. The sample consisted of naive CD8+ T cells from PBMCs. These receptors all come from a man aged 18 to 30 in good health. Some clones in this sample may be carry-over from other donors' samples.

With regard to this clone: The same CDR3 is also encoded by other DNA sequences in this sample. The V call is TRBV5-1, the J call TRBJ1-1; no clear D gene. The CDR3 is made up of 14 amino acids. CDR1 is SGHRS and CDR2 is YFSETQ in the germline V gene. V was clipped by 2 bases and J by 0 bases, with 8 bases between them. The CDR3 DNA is TGCGCCAGCAGCTTAGAACAGCTGAACACTGAAGCTTTCTTT. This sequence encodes CASSLEQLNTEAFF.

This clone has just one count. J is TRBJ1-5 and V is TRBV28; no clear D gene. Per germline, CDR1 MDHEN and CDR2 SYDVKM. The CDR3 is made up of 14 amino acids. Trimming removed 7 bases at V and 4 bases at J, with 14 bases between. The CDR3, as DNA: TGTGCCAGCAAAGGTACGGACGGGAATCAGCCCCAGCATTTT. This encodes CASKGTDGNQPQHF.

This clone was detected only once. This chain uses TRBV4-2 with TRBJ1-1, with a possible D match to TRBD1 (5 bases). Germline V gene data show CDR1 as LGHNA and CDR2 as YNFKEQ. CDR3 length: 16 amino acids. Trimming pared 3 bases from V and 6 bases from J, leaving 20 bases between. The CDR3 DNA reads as TGTGCCAGCAGCCAGAGGGGTCTCCGCGGCGAGTCTGAAGCTTTCTTT. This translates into CASSQRGLRGESEAFF.

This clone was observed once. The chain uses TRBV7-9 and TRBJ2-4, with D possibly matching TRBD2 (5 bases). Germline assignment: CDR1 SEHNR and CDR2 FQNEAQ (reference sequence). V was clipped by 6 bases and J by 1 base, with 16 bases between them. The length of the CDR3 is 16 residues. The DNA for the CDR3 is TGTGCCAGCAGAGCGGAGGTTGGGGTCGCCAAAAACATTCAGTACTTC. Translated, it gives CASRAEVGVAKNIQYF.

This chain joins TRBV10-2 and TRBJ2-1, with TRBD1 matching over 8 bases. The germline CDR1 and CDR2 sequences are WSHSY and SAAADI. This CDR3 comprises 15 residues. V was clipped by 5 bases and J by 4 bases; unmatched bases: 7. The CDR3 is CASSQYRGSYNEQFF. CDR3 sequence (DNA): TGCGCCAGCAGTCAATACAGGGGGAGTTACAATGAGCAGTTCTTC.

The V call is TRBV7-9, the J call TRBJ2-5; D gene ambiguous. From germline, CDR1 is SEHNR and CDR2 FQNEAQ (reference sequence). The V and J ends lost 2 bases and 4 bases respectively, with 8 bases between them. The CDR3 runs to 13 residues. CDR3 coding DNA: TGTGCCAGCAGCTTAATGAGTACAGAGACCCAGTACTTC. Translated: CASSLMSTETQYF. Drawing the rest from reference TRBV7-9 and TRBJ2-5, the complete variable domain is DTGVSQNPRHKITKRGQNVTFRCDPISEHNRLYWYRQTLGQGPEFLTYFQNEAQLEKSRLLSDRFSAERPKGSFSTLEIQRTEQGDSAMYLCASSLMSTETQYFGPGTRLLVL.

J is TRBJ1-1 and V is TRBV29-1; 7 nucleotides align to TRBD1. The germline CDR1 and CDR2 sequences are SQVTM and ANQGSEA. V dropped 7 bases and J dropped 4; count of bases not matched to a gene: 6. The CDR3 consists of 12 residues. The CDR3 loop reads CSEQGSGTEAFF. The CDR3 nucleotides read TGCAGCGAACAGGGGTCGGGCACTGAAGCTTTCTTT.

In DNA form, the CDR3 reads TGTGCCTGGGCCGAGGGGTTACCAAGATATGGCTACACCTTC. Its translation: CAWAEGLPRYGYTF. The V and J genes are TRBV30 and TRBJ1-2, with D perhaps matching TRBD1 (5 bases). With 5 bases removed from V and 5 bases from J, the gap between germline ends came to 18 bases. From germline, CDR1 is GTSNPN and CDR2 SVGIG (reference sequence). The CDR3 length is 14 residues.

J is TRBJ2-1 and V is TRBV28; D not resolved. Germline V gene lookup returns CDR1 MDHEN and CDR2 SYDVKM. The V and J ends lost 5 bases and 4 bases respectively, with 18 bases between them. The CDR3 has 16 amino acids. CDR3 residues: CASSHFYETKYNEQFF. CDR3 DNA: TGTGCCAGCAGTCACTTTTATGAGACAAAGTACAATGAGCAGTTCTTC.

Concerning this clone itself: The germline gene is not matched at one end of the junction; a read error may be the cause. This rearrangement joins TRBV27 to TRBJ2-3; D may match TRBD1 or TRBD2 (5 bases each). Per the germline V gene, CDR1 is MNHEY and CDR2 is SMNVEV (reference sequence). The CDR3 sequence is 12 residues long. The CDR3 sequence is CASSLRDGHLLF. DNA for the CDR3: TGTGCCAGCAGTCTCCGGGACGGACATCTCCTTTTT.

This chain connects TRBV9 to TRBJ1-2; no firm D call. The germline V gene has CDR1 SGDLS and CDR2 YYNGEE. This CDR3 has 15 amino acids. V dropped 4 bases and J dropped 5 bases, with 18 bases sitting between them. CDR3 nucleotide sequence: TGTGCCAGCAGCCCCCAGAGACGGCAGGAGTATGGCTACACCTTC. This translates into CASSPQRRQEYGYTF.

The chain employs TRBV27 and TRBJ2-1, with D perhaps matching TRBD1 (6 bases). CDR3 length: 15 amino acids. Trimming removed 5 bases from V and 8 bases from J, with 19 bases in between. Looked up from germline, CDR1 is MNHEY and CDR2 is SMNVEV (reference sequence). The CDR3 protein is CASSPERGGRYEQFF. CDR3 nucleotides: TGTGCCAGCAGTCCAGAGAGAGGGGGTAGGTATGAGCAGTTCTTC.

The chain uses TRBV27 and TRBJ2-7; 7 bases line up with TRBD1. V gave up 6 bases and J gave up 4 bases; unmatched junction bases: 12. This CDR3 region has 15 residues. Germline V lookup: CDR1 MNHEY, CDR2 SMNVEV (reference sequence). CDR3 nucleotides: TGTGCCAGCAGCCCTAGACAGGGATCTCTTTACGAGCAGTACTTC. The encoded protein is CASSPRQGSLYEQYF.

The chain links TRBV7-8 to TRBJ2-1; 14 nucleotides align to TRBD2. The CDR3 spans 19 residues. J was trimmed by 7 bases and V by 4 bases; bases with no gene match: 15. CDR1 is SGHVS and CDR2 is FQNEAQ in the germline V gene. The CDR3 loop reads CASSSGLAGEGDLGNEQFF. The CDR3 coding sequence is TGTGCCAGCAGCTCGGGACTAGCGGGAGAGGGGGATCTTGGGAATGAGCAGTTCTTC.

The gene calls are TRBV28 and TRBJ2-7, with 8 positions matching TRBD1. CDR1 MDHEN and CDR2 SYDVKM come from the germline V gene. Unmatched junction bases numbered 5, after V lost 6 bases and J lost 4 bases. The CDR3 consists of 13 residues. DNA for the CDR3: TGTGCCAGCAGGGCAGGGGGCGTGTACGAGCAGTACTTC. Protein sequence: CASRAGGVYEQYF. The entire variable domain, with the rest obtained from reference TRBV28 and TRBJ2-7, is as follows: DVKVTQSSRYLVKRTGEKVFLECVQDMDHENMFWYRQDPGLGLRLIYFSYDVKMKEKGDIPEGYSVSREKKERFSLILESASTNQTSMYLCASRAGGVYEQYFGPGTRLTVT.

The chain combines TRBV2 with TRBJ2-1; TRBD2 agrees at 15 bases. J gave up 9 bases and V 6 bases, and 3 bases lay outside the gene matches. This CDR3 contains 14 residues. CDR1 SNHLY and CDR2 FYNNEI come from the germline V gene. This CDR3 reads CASRGLAGGIEQFF. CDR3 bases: TGTGCCAGCAGGGGACTAGCGGGAGGAATTGAGCAGTTCTTC.

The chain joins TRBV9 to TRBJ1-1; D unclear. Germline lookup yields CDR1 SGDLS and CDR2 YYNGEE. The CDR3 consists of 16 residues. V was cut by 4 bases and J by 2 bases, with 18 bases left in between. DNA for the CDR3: TGTGCCAGCAGCCCCCGGTCGGTTACACTCAACACTGAAGCTTTCTTT. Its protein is CASSPRSVTLNTEAFF.